The clone carrying this T cell receptor (beta chain) appeared a few times. Its antigen is not identified. Findings and limits, study-wide: The larger cohort examined one V-J beta rearrangement, not whole repertoires. Greatest tumor Treg TCR overlap was with tumor naive CD4+ cells.

V dropped 4 bases and J dropped 2 bases, with 4 bases sitting between them. Germline V gene lookup returns CDR1 DFQATT and CDR2 SNEGSKA (reference sequence). The CDR3 consists of 11 residues. TCRdb processed the 5' RACE reads anew with MiXCR; each CDR3 protein has one entry. The sample contains about 40,000 distinct CDR3 sequences, over 15% of which appear only once. The chain links TRBV20-1 to TRBJ2-3; D is unclear. Input material: naive CD4+ T cells sorted from a lymph node. Subset given: naive CD4+ T cells, CD4+CD45RA+CD25-. The receptor was isolated from a female donor with breast cancer. CDR3 amino acids: CSAMVTDTQYF. Written as DNA, the CDR3 is TGCAGTGCTATGGTCACAGATACGCAGTATTTT.